This TCR beta chain was found in a study of blood T cell repertoires in COVID-19. In the study overall: Researchers got acute and convalescent COVID-19 samples from the United States, Italy and Spain. T cells, B-cell-depleted T cells, or PBMCs provided the cDNA or gDNA that served as material.

In the original processing: Estimation of nucleated cell counts was performed using reference gene primer amplification. The assay was immunoSEQ multiplex PCR, and TCRdb's table has in-frame clones only and misses some. That table supplies the V and J calls and clone size; D and trimming were determined from the DNA. Here the sample spans 130,000 to 150,000 clones, approximately 79% being singletons. Trimming stripped 2 bases from V and 4 bases from J, with 8 bases between. Germline CDR1 MNHEY, CDR2 SMNVEV (reference sequence). The CDR3 extends over 13 amino acids. This TCR was recovered from a middle-aged man with active or convalescent COVID-19. The material sequenced was peripheral blood. This chain connects TRBV27 to TRBJ2-5; D call uncertain. The CDR3: CASSLRLRETQYF. In nucleotides, the CDR3 is TGTGCCAGCAGTTTAAGACTGAGAGAGACCCAGTACTTC.